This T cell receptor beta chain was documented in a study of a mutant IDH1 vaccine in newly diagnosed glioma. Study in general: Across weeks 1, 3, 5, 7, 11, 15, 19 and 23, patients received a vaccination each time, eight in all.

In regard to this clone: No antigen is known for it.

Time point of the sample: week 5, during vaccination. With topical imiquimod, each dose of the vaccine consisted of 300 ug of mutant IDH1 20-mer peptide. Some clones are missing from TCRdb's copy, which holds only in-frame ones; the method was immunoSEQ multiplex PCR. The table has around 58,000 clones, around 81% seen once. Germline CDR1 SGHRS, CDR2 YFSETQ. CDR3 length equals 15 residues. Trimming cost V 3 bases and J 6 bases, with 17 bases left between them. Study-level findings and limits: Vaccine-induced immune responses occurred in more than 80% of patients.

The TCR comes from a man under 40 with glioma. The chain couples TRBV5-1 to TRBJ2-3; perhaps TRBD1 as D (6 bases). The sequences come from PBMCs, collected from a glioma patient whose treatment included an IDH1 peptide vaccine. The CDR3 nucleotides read TGCGCCAGCAGCTACGGGACATCCGCGTCGGATACGCAGTATTTT. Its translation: CASSYGTSASDTQYF.